Below are 21 T cell receptor beta chains sequenced from a single sample in a study of shared clonotypes between healthy human individuals. Assay: immunoSEQ multiplex PCR; the TCRdb copy retains only in-frame clones and omits some. The table records around 2.1 million clones, approximately 96% of them present only once. Sequencing was done on a sample of naive CD4+ T cells sorted from blood. Subset of the sample: CD45RA+ positively selected. The receptors derive from a man in his late teens or twenties in good health.

The chain uses TRBV11-2 and TRBJ1-1; TRBD1 matches 8 bases. Germline V gives CDR1 SGHAT, CDR2 FQNNGV. V lost 5 bases and J lost 1; bases outside the gene matches: 3. The CDR3 contains 14 residues. DNA for the CDR3: TGTGCCAGCAGCCCCACAGGGGGGAACACTGAAGCTTTCTTT. This gives the protein CASSPTGGNTEAFF.

V is TRBV7-2 and J is TRBJ1-1; D not certain. CDR3 size: 13 residues. From germline, CDR1 is SGHTA and CDR2 FQGNSA. With 5 bases removed from V and 5 bases from J, the gap between germline ends came to 12 bases. The CDR3: CASSRDQKTEAFF. The CDR3 nucleotides are TGTGCCAGCAGCCGAGATCAGAAAACTGAAGCTTTCTTT.

J is TRBJ2-2 and V is TRBV7-9; tentatively, D is TRBD1 or TRBD2 (5 bases each). Germline V gene sequence: CDR1 SEHNR, CDR2 FQNEAQ (reference sequence). V was clipped by 4 bases and J by 1 base, with 13 bases between them. The CDR3 spans 16 residues. The CDR3 DNA reads TGTGCCAGCAGCTCATCCGGGACGATGAACACCGGGGAGCTGTTTTTT. Protein sequence: CASSSSGTMNTGELFF.

The chain employs TRBV28 and TRBJ2-7; 8 positions agree with TRBD1. The V segment lost 5 bases and the J segment 4 bases; nucleotides outside the gene matches: 10. Germline assignment: CDR1 MDHEN and CDR2 SYDVKM. CDR3 length: 15 amino acids. CDR3 coding DNA: TGTGCCAGCAGTGGGAGTGGGACAGGCGATTACGAGCAGTACTTC. Protein sequence: CASSGSGTGDYEQYF.

The V call is TRBV7-9, the J call TRBJ1-5, with TRBD1 as a possible D gene (5 bases). Deletions cut 1 base from V and 8 bases from J, with 9 bases between. Germline assignment: CDR1 SEHNR and CDR2 FQNEAQ (reference sequence). The CDR3 length is 13 residues. The CDR3 DNA reads as TGTGCCAGCAGCTTAGGCCCGGGGGAGCCCCAGCATTTT. Protein product: CASSLGPGEPQHF.

The rearrangement links TRBV5-1 to TRBJ2-6; D gene ambiguous. CDR1 is SGHRS, CDR2 YFSETQ, per germline. CDR3 length: 15 amino acids. Trimming stripped 4 bases from V and 0 bases from J, with 8 bases between. CDR3 DNA sequence: TGCGCCAGCAGCCCCACCGTCTCTGGGGCCAACGTCCTGACTTTC. Protein sequence: CASSPTVSGANVLTF.

J is TRBJ1-5 and V is TRBV6-4; tentative D call: TRBD1 (5 bases). Germline V gives CDR1 MRHNA, CDR2 SNTAGT. CDR3 length: 18 residues. The V end was cut by 2 bases, the J end by 0 bases, with 17 bases between. The CDR3 DNA follows: TGTGCCAGCAGTGACCCCATCGGGGCGAGGTATAGCAATCAGCCCCAGCATTTT. This sequence encodes CASSDPIGARYSNQPQHF.

The V gene is TRBV5-1, the J gene TRBJ2-5; 7 nucleotides agree with TRBD2. The germline gives CDR1 SGHRS, CDR2 YFSETQ. Trimming took 1 base from V and 4 from J; bases not matched to a gene: 7. CDR3 size: 15 residues. CDR3 in DNA: TGCGCCAGCAGCTTGTGGACGGGGGGAATAGAGACCCAGTACTTC. Translation: CASSLWTGGIETQYF.

The chain recombines TRBV2 with TRBJ1-5, with 9 bases fitting TRBD1. The germline V gene has CDR1 SNHLY and CDR2 FYNNEI. J lost 4 bases, V lost 7 bases, and 2 bases had no gene match. This CDR3 contains 13 residues. Written as DNA, the CDR3 is TGTGCCAGCAAGACAGGGGGGAATCAGCCCCAGCATTTT. Its protein is CASKTGGNQPQHF.

The CDR3 DNA follows: TGTGCCTGGACCTCAAGGAGGACGTTTGTGCAGGGGGACTATAATTCACCCCTCCACTTT. This codes for CAWTSRRTFVQGDYNSPLHF. This sequence joins TRBV30 and TRBJ1-6; 7 bases are a match to TRBD1. Losses at the gene ends were 4 bases for V and 3 bases for J; bases not matched to a gene: 21. The CDR3 is made up of 20 amino acids. Germline loops: CDR1 GTSNPN, CDR2 SVGIG (reference sequence).

The chain links TRBV27 to TRBJ2-3; TRBD2 agrees at 9 bases. Trimming took 5 bases from V and 2 from J; bases not matched to a gene: 8. This CDR3 is 16 amino acids long. Germline V gives CDR1 MNHEY, CDR2 SMNVEV (reference sequence). CDR3 DNA: TGTGCCAGCAGTCCGAGGACTAGCGCGATCACAGATACGCAGTATTTT. Translated, it gives CASSPRTSAITDTQYF.

A note on this clone: Other nucleotide sequences in the sample specify the same CDR3. This chain joins TRBV29-1 and TRBJ2-7; 10 nucleotides match TRBD1. The CDR3 is 12 amino acids. Germline assignment: CDR1 SQVTM and CDR2 ANQGSEA. V lost 1 base to trimming and J lost 6 bases; unmatched junction nucleotides: 0. The CDR3 DNA reads as TGCAGCGTTGAAGGGACAGGGGGCGAGCAGTACTTC. Amino acids: CSVEGTGGEQYF.

The rearrangement links TRBV5-1 to TRBJ2-3; 10 nucleotides agree with TRBD2. The germline CDR1 and CDR2 sequences are SGHRS and YFSETQ. The CDR3 is made up of 16 amino acids. Trimming cost V 4 bases and J 6 bases; bases outside gene matches: 11. DNA of the CDR3: TGCGCCAGCAGCCCCCAAGCGGGGGGGACCCCCGATACGCAGTATTTT. This encodes CASSPQAGGTPDTQYF. The full variable domain, rest sourced from reference TRBV5-1 and TRBJ2-3, is KAGVTQTPRYLIKTRGQQVTLSCSPISGHRSVSWYQQTPGQGLQFLFEYFSETQRNKGNFPGRFSGRQFSNSRSEMNVSTLELGDSALYLCASSPQAGGTPDTQYFGPGTRLTVL.

V is TRBV6-5 and J is TRBJ2-3; D not certain. The CDR3 covers 16 residues. The germline V gene has CDR1 MNHEY and CDR2 SVGAGI. V was cut by 0 bases and J by 0 bases, with 10 bases left in between. In DNA form, the CDR3 reads TGTGCCAGCAGTTACTCTGGTCCCCCCAGCACAGATACGCAGTATTTT. Its protein is CASSYSGPPSTDTQYF.

A note on this clone: Other DNA sequences from this sample encode an identical CDR3 as well. J is TRBJ1-2 and V is TRBV7-2, with 10 bases aligning to TRBD1. Germline loops: CDR1 SGHTA, CDR2 FQGNSA. Trimming at V came to 1 base and at J to 5 bases, leaving 4 bases not matched to a gene. There are 15 residues in the CDR3. DNA of the CDR3: TGTGCCAGCAGCTTAGGACAGGGGGCTCTATATGGCTACACCTTC. Its translation: CASSLGQGALYGYTF.

The V and J genes are TRBV28 and TRBJ1-5; D is unresolved. Per germline, CDR1 MDHEN and CDR2 SYDVKM. This CDR3 is built from 13 residues. V lost 11 bases to trimming and J lost 2 bases, with 13 bases between them. CDR3 coding DNA: TGTGCCGCCAACCGGGTCCGCAATCAGCCCCAGCATTTT. Its translation: CAANRVRNQPQHF.

V usage is TRBV5-4 and J usage is TRBJ2-7; D uncertain. CDR3 length equals 11 residues. Germline CDR1 and CDR2: SGHNT and YYREEE (reference sequence). V lost 0 bases and J 8 bases, leaving 6 bases between the germline ends. CDR3 bases: TGTGCCAGCAGCTTGGAAGGCCAGCAGTACTTC. This translates into CASSLEGQQYF.

The chain carries TRBV25-1 and TRBJ1-5; no clear D gene. There are 14 residues in the CDR3. CDR1 and CDR2 (germline): MGHDK, SYGVNS. V was trimmed by 5 bases and J by 5 bases, leaving 13 bases between them. The CDR3 DNA reads TGTGCCAGCAGTAGGGCAGGTACATATCAGCCCCAGCATTTT. As protein: CASSRAGTYQPQHF. Based on the CDR3 plus reference TRBV25-1 and TRBJ1-5, the full variable domain is EADIYQTPRYLVIGTGKKITLECSQTMGHDKMYWYQQDPGMELHLIHYSYGVNSTEKGDLSSESTVSRIRTEHFPLTLESARPSHTSQYLCASSRAGTYQPQHFGDGTRLSIL.

The rearrangement joins TRBV6-6 to TRBJ2-7; no firm D call. The germline CDR1 and CDR2 sequences are MNHNY and SVGAGI (reference sequence). The length of the CDR3 is 15 residues. Between the trimmed V and J ends, which lost 6 bases and 3 bases, there was a span of 18 bases. CDR3 sequence: CASSQPERSIYEQYF. CDR3 DNA sequence: TGTGCCAGCAGCCAACCCGAGAGGTCCATCTACGAGCAGTACTTC.

Remarks on this clone: Other DNA sequences in the sample encode the same CDR3. The chain combines TRBV5-1 with TRBJ2-7; no firm D call. Trimming removed 7 bases at V and 2 bases at J, with 13 bases between. The CDR3 is made up of 13 amino acids. Per the germline V gene, CDR1 is SGHRS and CDR2 is YFSETQ. This CDR3 is CASSPSGPYEQYF. As DNA, the CDR3 is TGCGCCAGCTCCCCTAGTGGTCCCTACGAGCAGTACTTC.

The V gene is TRBV7-2, the J gene TRBJ2-5, with D tentatively TRBD2 (6 bases). The CDR3 contains 15 residues. Germline CDR1 and CDR2: SGHTA and FQGNSA. The V and J ends lost 1 base and 3 bases respectively, with 12 bases between them. DNA of the CDR3: TGTGCCAGCAGCTTAGTTGGGACTGGAAAAGAGACCCAGTACTTC. It encodes CASSLVGTGKETQYF. Together with reference TRBV7-2 and TRBJ2-5, the CDR3 gives the full variable domain: GAGVSQSPSNKVTEKGKDVELRCDPISGHTALYWYRQSLGQGLEFLIYFQGNSAPDKSGLPSDRFSAERTGGSVSTLTIQRTQQEDSAVYLCASSLVGTGKETQYFGPGTRLLVL.